A selection of T cell receptor beta chains follows, all from one sample in a study of blood T cell repertoires in COVID-19. Using immunoSEQ multiplex PCR, the repertoire was profiled, and TCRdb retains in-frame clones only, with some absent. The sample has under 250,000 clones; around 80% are singletons. Sequencing was done on a sample of peripheral blood. The source is a human donor in a cohort sampled during active COVID-19. The CDR3 runs from the conserved cysteine through the conserved F or W.

v_call cdr3_aa
TRBV5-6 CASSLSPLAGVTGELFF
TRBV30 CAWSVYRDYNEQFF
TRBV4-1 CASSQVGRDEKLFF
TRBV3-1/TRBV3-2 CASSHNSDLRATEQFF
TRBV6-5 CASSSGINQPQHF
TRBV19 CASSFDYSGEQYF
TRBV27 CASSSGTSGIFTGELFF
TRBV11-2 CASSPWGRSNYEQYF
TRBV7-9 CASSPPTSREQYF
TRBV7-2 CASSFGRGYEQYF
TRBV5-6 CASSLFGSGGSSTEAFF
TRBV18 CASSLLEATNEKLFF
TRBV19 CASSIVQGGQPQHF
TRBV3-1/TRBV3-2 CASSQGGRPLEQYF
TRBV5-1 CASSFGEDTQYF
TRBV7-8 CASSRSGKSSYEQYF
TRBV28 CASSLVRDRGQPQHF
TRBV5-1 CASSLRAGGMNTEAFF
TRBV29-1 CSVAGQGLNEQYF
TRBV6-6 CASSYGTEDTEAFF
TRBV2 CASSDVGVAKNIQYF
TRBV5-1 CASSASGLAVEADTQYF
TRBV4-1 CASSQGRVRQGNNEQFF
TRBV7-9 CASSPRRDRGNNEQFF
TRBV5-1 CASSADRGQETQYF
TRBV2 CASSGGYSGNTIYF
TRBV20-1 CSARESYEQYF
TRBV28 CASRPPPRVQPQHF
TRBV10-1 CASSATGGWTGELFF
TRBV5-4 CASSSGGRGNYGYTF
TRBV4-2 CASSQPGQGPEAFF
TRBV27 CASSSTFRETQYF
TRBV7-9 CASSLSGRSGTQYF
TRBV7-9 CASSLGVTTGGYEQYF
TRBV3-1/TRBV3-2 CASSRSTGGSQPQHF
TRBV5-1 CASSPPGYEQYF
TRBV2 CASKAGAEVEHTQYF
TRBV7-9 CASSLAGHHNEQFF
TRBV5-5 CASRMDRGNTEAFF
TRBV18 CASSGGLDRYEQYF
TRBV24-1 CATSEKLEREVQETQYF
TRBV28 CASCTGTGNQPQHF
TRBV5-8 CASRGTSGSVNEQFF
TRBV30 CAWSVRSRGGGYEQYF
TRBV12-3/TRBV12-4 CASSPYSVSEAFF
TRBV11-2 CASSLGFRGLRNTIYF
TRBV28 CASTQQGPLYGYTF
TRBV4-1 CASSQDPDRAYGYTF
TRBV5-1 CASSLAGAGGNTIYF
TRBV18 CASSPLLAGSSYNEQFF
TRBV28 CASSFFAPQGGFKGYGYTF
TRBV28 CASRSTGGPYEQYF